These T cell receptor beta chains were read from a single sample in a study of blood T cell repertoires in COVID-19. The assay was immunoSEQ multiplex PCR, and TCRdb's table has in-frame clones only and misses some. The top ten clones hold 1.5% to 2% of a sample with 100,000 or so clones, 85% of them seen once. Sample: peripheral blood. The source of these receptors is a woman aged 70-85 years with active or convalescent COVID-19. Both conserved end residues are part of each CDR3. The D gene is left open where the match is weak. Size tells how often a clone was seen (once, few, many) or the class of an expanded clone, and some rows leave it out.

D gene	V gene	clone size	J gene	CDR3 protein	CDR3 DNA
NA	TRBV28	NA	TRBJ1-1	CASGHLTEAFF	TGTGCCAGCGGACATCTCACTGAAGCTTTCTTT
TRBD1	TRBV2	NA	TRBJ1-5	CASSARTGGSNQPQHF	TGTGCCAGCAGCGCTAGGACAGGGGGCTCCAATCAGCCCCAGCATTTT
TRBD1	TRBV18	NA	TRBJ2-3	CASSPATGPDTQYF	TGTGCCAGCTCACCAGCGACAGGGCCAGATACGCAGTATTTT
NA	TRBV6-5	NA	TRBJ1-1	CASVTALNTEAFF	TGTGCCAGCGTGACAGCTTTGAACACTGAAGCTTTCTTT
NA	TRBV9	few	TRBJ2-5	CARIRDFNGETQYF	TGTGCCAGAATTCGGGACTTCAACGGGGAGACCCAGTACTTC
NA	TRBV7-8	NA	TRBJ2-1	CASSLVRDNEQFF	TGTGCCAGCAGCTTAGTGCGAGACAATGAGCAGTTCTTC
NA	TRBV3-1/TRBV3-2	few	TRBJ2-3	CASSQDWGLARIRLTDTQYF	TGTGCCAGCAGCCAAGATTGGGGGCTAGCCAGGATTCGACTCACAGATACGCAGTATTTT
TRBD1	TRBV2	NA	TRBJ2-3	CASKGRTGASDTQYF	TGTGCCAGCAAAGGAAGGACAGGGGCATCAGATACGCAGTATTTT
TRBD1	TRBV6-6	NA	TRBJ1-4	CASSPGTGAFATNEKLFF	TGTGCCAGCAGTCCCGGGACAGGGGCCTTTGCAACTAATGAAAAACTGTTTTTT
TRBD1	TRBV5-6	NA	TRBJ2-1	CASSYRDRGPNEQFF	TGTGCCAGCAGTTACCGGGACAGGGGGCCGAATGAGCAGTTCTTC
NA	TRBV5-6	NA	TRBJ2-6	CASTSLRSSGANVLTF	TGTGCCAGCACCTCTTTGCGGAGCTCTGGGGCCAACGTCCTGACTTTC
TRBD1	TRBV25-1	NA	TRBJ1-2	CASSERGREGYTF	TGTGCCAGCAGTGAAAGGGGGCGGGAAGGCTACACCTTC
NA	TRBV28	few	TRBJ1-1	CASRLGQLNTEAFF	TGTGCCAGCCGCCTAGGACAGCTGAACACTGAAGCTTTCTTT
NA	TRBV5-8	NA	TRBJ2-7	CASSSLSSYEQYF	TGTGCCAGCAGCTCCCTGAGCTCCTACGAGCAGTACTTC
NA	TRBV28	NA	TRBJ1-2	CASSARDTGYTF	TGTGCCAGCAGTGCCAGGGATACGGGCTACACCTTC
TRBD2	TRBV3-1/TRBV3-2	NA	TRBJ2-1	CASSGDGRAEQFF	TGTGCCAGCAGCGGGGACGGGAGGGCTGAGCAGTTCTTC
TRBD2	TRBV5-1	NA	TRBJ2-5	CASSSGLAGMETQYF	TGCGCCAGCAGCTCGGGACTAGCGGGGATGGAGACCCAGTACTTC
TRBD1	TRBV4-2	NA	TRBJ1-2	CASSQGTGIDGYTF	TGTGCCAGCAGCCAAGGGACAGGGATAGATGGCTACACCTTC
TRBD1	TRBV6-5	NA	TRBJ1-1	CASRRRGQDTEAFF	TGTGCCAGCAGAAGACGAGGACAGGACACTGAAGCTTTCTTT
TRBD1	TRBV7-2	NA	TRBJ2-1	CASSLTGGSYNEQFF	TGTGCCAGCAGCTTGACAGGGGGTAGCTACAATGAGCAGTTCTTC
NA	TRBV3-1/TRBV3-2	few	TRBJ1-5	CASSQVGSGNQPQHF	TGTGCCAGCAGCCAAGTTGGTTCGGGCAATCAGCCCCAGCATTTT
NA	TRBV28	NA	TRBJ1-5	CASRPPGGGQPQHF	TGTGCCAGCAGGCCTCCGGGGGGCGGCCAGCCCCAGCATTTT
NA	TRBV6-1	NA	TRBJ1-6	CASSEVPGQLSDSPLHF	TGTGCCAGCAGTGAAGTGCCTGGACAACTAAGTGATTCACCCCTCCACTTT
NA	TRBV7-8	NA	TRBJ2-7	CASSFQKGGRGKSGDEQYF	TGTGCCAGCAGCTTCCAAAAGGGGGGCAGGGGGAAGTCTGGCGACGAGCAGTACTTC
NA	TRBV3-1/TRBV3-2	NA	TRBJ1-3	CASSQGIGTLGNTIYF	TGTGCCAGCAGCCAAGGAATTGGGACACTCGGAAACACCATATATTTT
NA	TRBV6-4	NA	TRBJ2-7	CAKSPGNRDSYEQYF	TGTGCCAAATCCCCGGGTAACAGGGATAGCTACGAGCAGTACTTC
TRBD1	TRBV5-5	NA	TRBJ1-5	CASSPDRGGNQPQHF	TGTGCCAGCAGCCCCGACAGGGGAGGCAATCAGCCCCAGCATTTT
NA	TRBV19	NA	TRBJ1-2	CASTPDLRGVKYGYTF	TGTGCCAGTACTCCAGATCTCAGGGGTGTCAAGTATGGCTACACCTTC
TRBD1	TRBV7-2	once	TRBJ2-7	CASSLSRDSPYEQYF	TGTGCCAGCAGCTTATCCCGGGACAGCCCCTACGAGCAGTACTTC
NA	TRBV4-3	NA	TRBJ1-2	CASSQDRYDYGYTF	TGCGCCAGCAGCCAAGATAGATATGACTATGGCTACACCTTC
NA	TRBV2	NA	TRBJ1-2	CASSVNGNYGYTF	TGTGCCAGCAGTGTGAACGGTAACTATGGCTACACCTTC
TRBD1	TRBV5-1	NA	TRBJ1-2	CASSPTGTDGGYTF	TGCGCCAGCAGCCCCACCGGGACAGATGGTGGCTACACCTTC
NA	TRBV4-3	NA	TRBJ2-4	CASSQDRGENIQYF	TGCGCCAGCAGCCAAGACAGGGGAGAAAACATTCAGTACTTC
TRBD1	TRBV5-1	NA	TRBJ2-5	CASSSRQGRETQYF	TGCGCCAGCAGCTCCCGACAGGGGCGAGAGACCCAGTACTTC
NA	TRBV11-3	NA	TRBJ2-3	CASSLDSWADTQYF	TGTGCCAGCAGCTTAGATTCGTGGGCGGATACGCAGTATTTT
TRBD2	TRBV11-3	once	TRBJ2-7	CASSFQRGTYEQYF	TGTGCCAGCAGCTTCCAGCGGGGAACCTACGAGCAGTACTTC
TRBD2	TRBV28	NA	TRBJ2-1	CASTPLGAGGLGYNEQFF	TGTGCCAGCACCCCGCTTGGAGCGGGGGGGCTGGGATACAATGAGCAGTTCTTC
TRBD2	TRBV15	few	TRBJ2-4	CATSSPQAGVAKNIQYF	TGTGCCACCAGCAGCCCCCAGGCGGGGGTAGCCAAAAACATTCAGTACTTC
TRBD1	TRBV27	NA	TRBJ1-2	CASRPTGGGGYTF	TGTGCCAGCAGGCCGACAGGGGGGGGAGGCTACACCTTC
NA	TRBV9	NA	TRBJ2-5	CASSVEGGDYQETQYF	TGTGCCAGCAGCGTAGAAGGGGGGGACTACCAAGAGACCCAGTACTTC
NA	TRBV2	NA	TRBJ1-1	CASSDRTANTEAFF	TGTGCCAGCAGTGACCGGACAGCGAACACTGAAGCTTTCTTT
TRBD2	TRBV28	NA	TRBJ2-7	CASSLDGLAGVGTYEQYF	TGTGCCAGCAGTCTCGACGGACTAGCGGGAGTCGGGACCTACGAGCAGTACTTC
TRBD2	TRBV28	NA	TRBJ2-1	CASADGTNYNEQFF	TGTGCCAGCGCGGACGGGACTAACTACAATGAGCAGTTCTTC
NA	TRBV7-2	NA	TRBJ2-7	CASSLYSSHLSYEQYF	TGTGCCAGCAGCTTATATTCTAGCCATCTCTCCTACGAGCAGTACTTC
NA	TRBV19	NA	TRBJ1-4	CASSSSGAYAKLFF	TGTGCCAGTAGTTCCTCTGGGGCGTATGCAAAACTGTTTTTT
NA	TRBV28	NA	TRBJ1-5	CASSQGTRKQPQHF	TGTGCCAGCAGTCAGGGGACAAGAAAACAGCCCCAGCATTTT
TRBD1	TRBV27	once	TRBJ1-1	CASSLRGQAFF	TGTGCCAGCAGTTTACGGGGACAGGCTTTCTTT
NA	TRBV9	NA	TRBJ1-1	CASSVGAGVSTEAFF	TGTGCCAGCAGCGTAGGGGCAGGGGTTAGCACTGAAGCTTTCTTT
NA	TRBV19	NA	TRBJ1-6	CASSIREESPLHF	TGTGCCAGTAGTATCCGGGAAGAGTCACCCCTCCACTTT
NA	TRBV12-3/TRBV12-4	NA	TRBJ2-1	CASTRWPNEQFF	TGTGCCAGCACCCGATGGCCCAATGAGCAGTTCTTC